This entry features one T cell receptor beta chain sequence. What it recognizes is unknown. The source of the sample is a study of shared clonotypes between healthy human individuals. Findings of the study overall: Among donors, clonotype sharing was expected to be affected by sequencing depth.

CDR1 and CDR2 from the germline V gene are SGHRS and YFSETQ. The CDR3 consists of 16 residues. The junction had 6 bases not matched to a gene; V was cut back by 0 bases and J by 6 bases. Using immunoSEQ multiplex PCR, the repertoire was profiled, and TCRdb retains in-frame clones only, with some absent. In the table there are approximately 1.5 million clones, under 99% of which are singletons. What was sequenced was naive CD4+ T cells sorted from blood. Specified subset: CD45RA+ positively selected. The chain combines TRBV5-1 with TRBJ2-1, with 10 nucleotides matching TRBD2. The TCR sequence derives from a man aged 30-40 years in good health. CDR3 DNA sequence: TGCGCCAGCAGCTTGGAGCTAGCGGGAGTGAGCAATGAGCAGTTCTTC. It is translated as CASSLELAGVSNEQFF.